One and the same sample provided the 2 T cell receptor beta chains below, sequenced in a study of T cells after posttransplantation cyclophosphamide. Sequencing was performed with immunoSEQ multiplex PCR; in TCRdb, only in-frame clones are kept and a portion is missing. There are roughly 7,200 clones in the sample; 95% to 98% occur only once, and just over 0.5% lies in the top ten. The sample consisted of naive CD8+ T cells sorted from PBMCs. The receptors here all came from a woman in her twenties or thirties in good health and a related stem cell transplant donor.

V is TRBV7-6 and J is TRBJ2-7, with no clear D. CDR1 is SGHVS, CDR2 FNYEAQ, per germline. CDR3 length: 14 residues. Trimming shortened V by 1 base and J by 2 bases, and 9 bases separated the two germline ends. CDR3 coding DNA: TGTGCCAGCAGCTTAGGCGGCTCTACCTACGAGCAGTACTTC. This codes for CASSLGGSTYEQYF.

V is TRBV5-1 and J is TRBJ2-1, with 13 bases identical to TRBD2. Per the germline V gene, CDR1 is SGHRS and CDR2 is YFSETQ. The CDR3 sequence is 16 residues long. With 4 bases clipped from V and 8 bases from J, the junction kept 9 bases outside the gene matches. The CDR3 loop reads CASSTGLAGDRHEQFF. The CDR3 DNA sequence: TGCGCCAGCAGCACCGGACTAGCGGGGGATCGACATGAGCAGTTCTTC. Combining the CDR3 with reference TRBV5-1 and TRBJ2-1 gives the whole variable domain KAGVTQTPRYLIKTRGQQVTLSCSPISGHRSVSWYQQTPGQGLQFLFEYFSETQRNKGNFPGRFSGRQFSNSRSEMNVSTLELGDSALYLCASSTGLAGDRHEQFFGPGTRLTVL.